Following are 8 T cell receptor beta chains from one sample sequenced in a study of CD8 T cells in Susac syndrome. It was with random hexamers that roughly 0.45 to 1 ug RNA was reverse transcribed. TCRdb ran MiXCR on the immunoSEQ multiplex PCR reads and lists one entry per CDR3 protein. The table shows 150,000 to 200,000 distinct CDR3 sequences, with approximately 95% occurring only once. Source material: CD8+ T cells from PBMCs. The receptor source for this set is a human donor with multiple sclerosis.

This rearrangement joins TRBV3-1 to TRBJ2-1; D unclear. Trimming cost V 3 bases and J 0 bases, with 6 bases left between them. Germline V gene data show CDR1 as LGHDT and CDR2 as YNNKEL (reference sequence). The CDR3 contains 14 residues. The CDR3 DNA reads TGTGCCAGCAGCCACGGAGACTCCTACAATGAGCAGTTCTTC. Its translation: CASSHGDSYNEQFF.

This chain connects TRBV7-2 to TRBJ2-7; tentative D call: TRBD2 (6 bases). Germline V gives CDR1 SGHTA, CDR2 FQGNSA. This CDR3 is 16 amino acids long. Trimming removed 2 bases from V and 2 bases from J, with 16 bases in between. The CDR3 here is CASSLRPPGETYEQYF. The CDR3 bases are TGTGCCAGCAGCTTACGTCCCCCGGGAGAGACCTACGAGCAGTACTTC.

This clonotype showed up just once. This chain connects TRBV5-6 to TRBJ1-1; 11 bases are a match to TRBD1. The J segment lost 5 bases and the V segment lost 3 bases, leaving 3 bases of the junction unmatched. Per germline, CDR1 SGHDT and CDR2 YYEEEE. This CDR3 comprises 14 residues. The CDR3 DNA sequence: TGTGCCAGCAGCTGGGACAGGGGGTGGACTGAAGCTTTCTTT. Translated, it gives CASSWDRGWTEAFF.

The V gene is TRBV5-1, the J gene TRBJ2-1; 9 positions agree with TRBD2. CDR3 length: 15 amino acids. Germline CDR1 reads SGHRS; CDR2 reads YFSETQ. Trimming removed 0 bases from V and 7 bases from J; junction bases left unmatched: 5. Written as DNA, the CDR3 is TGCGCCAGCAGCTTGGCTGCGGGAGGGAGAAATGAGCAGTTCTTC. It is translated as CASSLAAGGRNEQFF.

The chain has TRBV7-9 and TRBJ1-2; D is undetermined. The CDR3 has 15 residues. Germline V CDR1 and CDR2: SEHNR, FQNEAQ (reference sequence). The V end lost 1 base, the J end lost 7 bases, and 16 bases lay between the germline ends. CDR3 region: CASSLDRVRLSGYTF. The CDR3 coding sequence is TGTGCCAGCAGCTTAGACCGGGTGCGGTTGAGTGGCTACACCTTC.

The chain uses TRBV3-1 and TRBJ2-4, with 7 bases that match TRBD2. With 3 bases clipped from V and 3 bases from J, the junction kept 11 bases outside the gene matches. Germline assignment: CDR1 LGHDT and CDR2 YNNKEL (reference sequence). The CDR3 loop spans 17 amino acids. CDR3 coding DNA: TGTGCCAGCAGCCACGAAGCCCCATGGGACTACAAAAACATTCAGTACTTC. It is translated as CASSHEAPWDYKNIQYF.

The J gene is TRBJ2-1, the V gene TRBV4-1, with 7 bases that match TRBD2. Losses at the gene ends were 2 bases for V and 2 bases for J; bases not matched to a gene: 9. CDR1 MGHRA and CDR2 YSYEKL come from the germline V gene. The CDR3 runs to 17 residues. DNA for the CDR3: TGCGCCAGCAGCCAAATAGTGACTAGCTTTACCTACAATGAGCAGTTCTTC. Residues: CASSQIVTSFTYNEQFF.

The V gene is TRBV29-1, the J gene TRBJ2-1; D tentatively reads TRBD1 or TRBD2 (5 bases each). Germline loops: CDR1 SQVTM, CDR2 ANQGSEA. V lost 6 bases and J 8 bases, leaving 20 bases between the germline ends. The length of the CDR3 is 14 residues. This CDR3 is CSVPLGASMDEQFF. CDR3 nucleotides: TGCAGCGTCCCCCTCGGGGCGTCGATGGATGAGCAGTTCTTC.